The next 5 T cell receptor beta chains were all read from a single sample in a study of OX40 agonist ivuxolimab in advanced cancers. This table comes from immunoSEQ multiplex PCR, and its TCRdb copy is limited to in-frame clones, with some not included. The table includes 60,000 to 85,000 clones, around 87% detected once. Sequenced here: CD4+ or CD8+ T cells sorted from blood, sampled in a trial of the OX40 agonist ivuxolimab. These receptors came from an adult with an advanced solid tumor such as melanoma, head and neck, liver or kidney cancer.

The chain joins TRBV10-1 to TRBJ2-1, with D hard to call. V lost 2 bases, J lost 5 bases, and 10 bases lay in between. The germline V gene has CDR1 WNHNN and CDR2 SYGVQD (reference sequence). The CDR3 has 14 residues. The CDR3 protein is CASSEVQQDNEQFF. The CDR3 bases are TGCGCCAGCAGTGAGGTTCAGCAGGACAATGAGCAGTTCTTC.

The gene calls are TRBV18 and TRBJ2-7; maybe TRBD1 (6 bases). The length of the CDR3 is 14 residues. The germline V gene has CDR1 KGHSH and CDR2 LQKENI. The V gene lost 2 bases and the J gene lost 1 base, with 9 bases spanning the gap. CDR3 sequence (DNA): TGTGCCAGCTCACCAGACAGGCTATCCTACGAGCAGTACTTC. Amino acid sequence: CASSPDRLSYEQYF.

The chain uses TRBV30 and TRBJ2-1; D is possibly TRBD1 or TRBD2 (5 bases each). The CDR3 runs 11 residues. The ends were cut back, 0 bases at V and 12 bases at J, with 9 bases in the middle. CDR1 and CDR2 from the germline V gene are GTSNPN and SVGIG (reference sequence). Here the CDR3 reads CAWSVAGAQFF. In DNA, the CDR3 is TGTGCCTGGAGTGTGGCCGGGGCGCAGTTCTTC.

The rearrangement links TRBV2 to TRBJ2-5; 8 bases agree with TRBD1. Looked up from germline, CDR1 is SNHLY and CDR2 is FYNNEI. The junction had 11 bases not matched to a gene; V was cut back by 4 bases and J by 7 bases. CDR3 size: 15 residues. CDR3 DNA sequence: TGTGCCAGCAGTGTTGCCCGGACAGGGCCAGGGACCCAGTACTTC. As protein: CASSVARTGPGTQYF.

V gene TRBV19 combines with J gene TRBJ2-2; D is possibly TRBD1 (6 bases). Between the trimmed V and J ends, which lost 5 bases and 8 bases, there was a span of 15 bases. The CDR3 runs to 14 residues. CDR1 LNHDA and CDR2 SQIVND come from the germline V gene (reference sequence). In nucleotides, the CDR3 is TGTGCCAGTAGTGTGGGACACTCAATAGGGGAGCTGTTTTTT. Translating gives CASSVGHSIGELFF.